These T cell receptor beta chains were read from a single sample in a study of blood T cells in healthy people across ages. TCRdb recomputed calls from the 5' RACE reads with MiXCR, one row per CDR3 protein. In the table there are 1.5 million to 1.8 million distinct CDR3 sequences, roughly 43% of which are singletons. Sequenced material: blood. These receptors came from a woman in her late teens or twenties in good health. The CDR3 runs from the conserved cysteine through the conserved F or W. Size is omitted from some rows. Given values are once, few, many or a class for expanded clones.

clone_size	cdr3_length	v_call	cdr3_aa
few	17	TRBV19	CASSHQGAGRQRAEQFF
.	13	TRBV6-5	CASRRTEGFLQHF
.	14	TRBV20-1	CSARDTALQETQYF
few	16	TRBV6-2/TRBV6-3	CASRGDSGSRTDTQYF
.	15	TRBV5-1	CASSLFAQNTGELFF
.	16	TRBV28	CASSPSQAGSRDTQYF
.	13	TRBV20-1	CSARGRGWGEQYF
.	15	TRBV20-1	CSAAGTSGGRDEQFF
.	14	TRBV27	CASSFWDNRDGYTF
.	15	TRBV12-5	CASGSGAGFQETQYF
.	15	TRBV12-3/TRBV12-4	CASNIGTLSTDTQYF
.	15	TRBV5-1	CASSLVRTTQETQYF
.	16	TRBV4-3	CASSQDVGGTNYGYTF
.	15	TRBV6-5	CASSSRGGSEDTQYF
.	15	TRBV6-2/TRBV6-3	CASSHPTGTLETQYF
.	15	TRBV2	CASRRTGIGDYGYTF
.	15	TRBV28	CASSLWGKNNSPLHF
few	15	TRBV6-2/TRBV6-3	CASSSPGRANTEAFF
.	14	TRBV27	CASTGPESFNEQYF
few	15	TRBV28	CASSSQTGALETQYF
.	14	TRBV20-1	CSARSVVAGETQYF
.	18	TRBV5-1	CASSWGSGSSPGANVLTF
.	14	TRBV3-1	CASSIRGTNQPQHF
few	12	TRBV5-1	CASRDTIYEQYF
few	13	TRBV29-1	CSVGQGDSYEQYF
.	14	TRBV25-1	CASSETGRFYGYTF
few	13	TRBV6-2/TRBV6-3	CASSLLSAAEQYF